This TCR beta chain is from a study of control samples from healthy donors and cancer patients. Germline V CDR1 and CDR2: LGHDT, YNNKEL (reference sequence). The CDR3 has 14 amino acids. The V and J ends lost 4 bases and 2 bases respectively, with 10 bases between them. TCRdb's copy holds only in-frame clones and misses some; the assay was immunoSEQ multiplex PCR. The repertoire holds about 150,000 clones, around 96% seen once, with approximately 5.5% in the top ten. This sequence joins TRBV3-1 (or the pseudogene TRBV3-2) and TRBJ2-3; no definite D call. The sequence was collected from a man aged 40-50 years in good health. The sequenced material came from blood. The CDR3 sequence: CASSPKPDTDTQYF. The CDR3 DNA is TGTGCCAGCAGCCCCAAGCCGGACACAGATACGCAGTATTTT.